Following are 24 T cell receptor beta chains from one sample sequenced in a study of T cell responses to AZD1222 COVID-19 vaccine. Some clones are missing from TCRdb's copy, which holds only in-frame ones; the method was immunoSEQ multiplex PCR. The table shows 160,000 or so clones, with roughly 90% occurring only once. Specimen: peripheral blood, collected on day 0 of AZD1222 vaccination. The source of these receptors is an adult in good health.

DNA of the CDR3: TGTGCCAGCAGTTACGGGGATCCGGGCAATCAGCCCCAGCATTTT. It yields the protein CASSYGDPGNQPQHF. This chain uses TRBV6-6 with TRBJ1-5; D gene ambiguous. Germline lookup yields CDR1 MNHNY and CDR2 SVGAGI (reference sequence). The CDR3 is 15 amino acids. The V gene lost 2 bases and the J gene lost 2 bases, with 10 bases spanning the gap.

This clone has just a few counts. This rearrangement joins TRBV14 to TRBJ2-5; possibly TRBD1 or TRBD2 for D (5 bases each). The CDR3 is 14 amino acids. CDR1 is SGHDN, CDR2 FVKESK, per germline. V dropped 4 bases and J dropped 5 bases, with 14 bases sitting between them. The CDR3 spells CASSPRRGTETQYF. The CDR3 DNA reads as TGTGCCAGCAGCCCCCGGCGAGGGACGGAGACCCAGTACTTC.

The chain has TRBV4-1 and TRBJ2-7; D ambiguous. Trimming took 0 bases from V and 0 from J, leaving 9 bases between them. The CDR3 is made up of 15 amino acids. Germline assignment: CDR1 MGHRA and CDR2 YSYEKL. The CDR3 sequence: CASSQDRGSSYEQYF. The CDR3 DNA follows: TGCGCCAGCAGCCAAGATCGAGGTAGCTCCTACGAGCAGTACTTC.

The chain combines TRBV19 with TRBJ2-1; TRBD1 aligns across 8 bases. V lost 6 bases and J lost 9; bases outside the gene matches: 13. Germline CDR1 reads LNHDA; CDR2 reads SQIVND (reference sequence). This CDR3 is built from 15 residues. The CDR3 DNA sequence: TGTGCCAGTAGCATCGGTCAGGGGGCAGTGGGTGAGCAGTTCTTC. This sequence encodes CASSIGQGAVGEQFF.

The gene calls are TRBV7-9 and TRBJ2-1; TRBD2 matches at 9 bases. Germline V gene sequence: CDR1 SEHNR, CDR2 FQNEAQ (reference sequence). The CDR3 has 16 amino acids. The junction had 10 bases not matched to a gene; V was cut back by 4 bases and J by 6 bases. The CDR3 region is CASSYTTSGKGNEQFF. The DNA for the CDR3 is TGTGCCAGCAGCTACACGACTAGCGGAAAGGGCAATGAGCAGTTCTTC.

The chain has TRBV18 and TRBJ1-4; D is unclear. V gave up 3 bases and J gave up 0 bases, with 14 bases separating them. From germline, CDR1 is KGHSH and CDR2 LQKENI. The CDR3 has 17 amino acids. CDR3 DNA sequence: TGTGCCAGCTCACCTACTGAGGGCGGTGCAACTAATGAAAAACTGTTTTTT. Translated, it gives CASSPTEGGATNEKLFF.

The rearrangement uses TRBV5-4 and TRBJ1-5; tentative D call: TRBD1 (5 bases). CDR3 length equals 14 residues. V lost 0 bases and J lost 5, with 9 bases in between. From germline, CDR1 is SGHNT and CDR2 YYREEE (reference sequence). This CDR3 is CASSLGGGDQPQHF. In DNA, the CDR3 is TGTGCCAGCAGCTTGGGGGGCGGCGATCAGCCCCAGCATTTT.

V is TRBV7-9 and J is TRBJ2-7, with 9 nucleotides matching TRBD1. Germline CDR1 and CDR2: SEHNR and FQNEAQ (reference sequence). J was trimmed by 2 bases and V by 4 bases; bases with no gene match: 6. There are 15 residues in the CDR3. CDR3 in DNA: TGTGCCAGCAGCTCTAGGGGACAGGGCGCCTACGAGCAGTACTTC. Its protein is CASSSRGQGAYEQYF.

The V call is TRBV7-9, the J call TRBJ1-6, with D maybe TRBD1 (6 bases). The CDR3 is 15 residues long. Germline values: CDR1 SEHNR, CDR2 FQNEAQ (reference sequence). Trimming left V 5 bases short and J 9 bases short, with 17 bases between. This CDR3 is CASSLRQEKGSPLHF. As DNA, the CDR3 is TGTGCCAGCAGCCTCCGACAGGAAAAAGGTTCACCCCTCCACTTT.

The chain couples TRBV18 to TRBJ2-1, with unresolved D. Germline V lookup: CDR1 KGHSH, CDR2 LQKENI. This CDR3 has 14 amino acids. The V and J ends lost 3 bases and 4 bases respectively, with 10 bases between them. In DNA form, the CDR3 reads TGTGCCAGCTCACCGGGTTTCCAATACAATGAGCAGTTCTTC. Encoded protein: CASSPGFQYNEQFF.

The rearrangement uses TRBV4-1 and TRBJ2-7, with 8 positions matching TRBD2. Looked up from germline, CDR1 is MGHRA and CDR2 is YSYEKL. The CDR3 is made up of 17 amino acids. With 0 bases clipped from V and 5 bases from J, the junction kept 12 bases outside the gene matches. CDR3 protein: CASSQEALGTRGDEQYF. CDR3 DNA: TGCGCCAGCAGCCAAGAGGCCCTCGGGACTAGGGGAGACGAGCAGTACTTC.

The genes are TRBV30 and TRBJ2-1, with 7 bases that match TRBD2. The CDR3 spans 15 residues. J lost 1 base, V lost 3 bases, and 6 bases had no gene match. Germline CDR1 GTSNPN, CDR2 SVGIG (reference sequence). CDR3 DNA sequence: TGTGCCTGGAGCCGGGACTACCAATCCTACAATGAGCAGTTCTTC. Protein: CAWSRDYQSYNEQFF.

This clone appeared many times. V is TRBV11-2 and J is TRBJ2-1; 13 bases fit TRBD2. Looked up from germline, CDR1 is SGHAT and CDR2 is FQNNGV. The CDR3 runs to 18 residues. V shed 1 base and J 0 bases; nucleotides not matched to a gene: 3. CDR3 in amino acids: CASSLGTSGGYSYNEQFF. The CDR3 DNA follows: TGTGCCAGCAGCTTAGGGACTAGCGGGGGTTACTCCTACAATGAGCAGTTCTTC. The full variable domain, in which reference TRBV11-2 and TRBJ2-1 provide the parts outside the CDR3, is EAGVAQSPRYKIIEKRQSVAFWCNPISGHATLYWYQQILGQGPKLLIQFQNNGVVDDSQLPKDRFSAERLKGVDSTLKIQPAKLEDSAVYLCASSLGTSGGYSYNEQFFGPGTRLTVL.

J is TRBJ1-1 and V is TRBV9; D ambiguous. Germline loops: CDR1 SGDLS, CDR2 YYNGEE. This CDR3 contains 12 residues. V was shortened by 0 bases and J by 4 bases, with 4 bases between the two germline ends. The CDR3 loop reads CASSVVLTEAFF. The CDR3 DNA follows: TGTGCCAGCAGCGTAGTCCTCACTGAAGCTTTCTTT.

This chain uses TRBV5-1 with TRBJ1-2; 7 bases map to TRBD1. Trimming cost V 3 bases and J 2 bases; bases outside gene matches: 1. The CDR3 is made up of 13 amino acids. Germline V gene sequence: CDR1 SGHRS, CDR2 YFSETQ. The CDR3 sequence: CASSSQGNYGYTF. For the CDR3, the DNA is TGCGCCAGCAGCTCACAGGGGAACTATGGCTACACCTTC.

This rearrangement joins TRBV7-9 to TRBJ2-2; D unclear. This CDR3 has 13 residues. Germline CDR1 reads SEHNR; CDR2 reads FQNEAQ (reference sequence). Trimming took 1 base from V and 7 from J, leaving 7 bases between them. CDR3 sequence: CASSLEGSGELFF. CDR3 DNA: TGTGCCAGCAGCTTAGAGGGAAGCGGGGAGCTGTTTTTT.

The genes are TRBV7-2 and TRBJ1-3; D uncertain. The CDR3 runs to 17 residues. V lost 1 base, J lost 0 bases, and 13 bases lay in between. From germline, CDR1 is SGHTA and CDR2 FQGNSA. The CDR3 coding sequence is TGTGCCAGCAGCTTAGTAGGCGCCGGGAGCTCTGGAAACACCATATATTTT. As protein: CASSLVGAGSSGNTIYF.

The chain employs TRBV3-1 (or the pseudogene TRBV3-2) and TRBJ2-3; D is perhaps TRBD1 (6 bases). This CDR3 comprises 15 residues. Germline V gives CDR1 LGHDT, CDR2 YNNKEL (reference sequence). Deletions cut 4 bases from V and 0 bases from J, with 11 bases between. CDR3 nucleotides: TGTGCCAGCAGCCCTAGACAGGTTAGCACAGATACGCAGTATTTT. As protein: CASSPRQVSTDTQYF.

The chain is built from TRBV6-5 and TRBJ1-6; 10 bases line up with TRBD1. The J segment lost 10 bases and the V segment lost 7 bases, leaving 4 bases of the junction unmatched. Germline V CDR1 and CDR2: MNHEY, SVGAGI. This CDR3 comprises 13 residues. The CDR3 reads CASTRTGGSPLHF. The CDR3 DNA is TGTGCCAGCACTCGGACAGGGGGGTCACCCCTCCACTTT.

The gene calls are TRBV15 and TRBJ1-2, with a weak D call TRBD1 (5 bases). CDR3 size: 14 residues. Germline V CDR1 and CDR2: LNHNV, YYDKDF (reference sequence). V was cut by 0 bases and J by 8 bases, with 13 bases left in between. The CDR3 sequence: CATSRDRGAGGYTF. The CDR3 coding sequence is TGTGCCACCAGCAGAGATCGAGGGGCGGGAGGCTACACCTTC. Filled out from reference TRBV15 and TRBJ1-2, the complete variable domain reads DAMVIQNPRYQVTQFGKPVTLSCSQTLNHNVMYWYQQKSSQAPKLLFHYYDKDFNNEADTPDNFQSRRPNTSFCFLDIRSPGLGDTAMYLCATSRDRGAGGYTFGSGTRLTVV.

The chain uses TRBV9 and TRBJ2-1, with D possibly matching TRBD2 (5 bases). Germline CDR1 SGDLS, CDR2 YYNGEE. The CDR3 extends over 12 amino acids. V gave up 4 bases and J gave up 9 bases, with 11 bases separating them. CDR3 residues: CASSLGLGEQFF. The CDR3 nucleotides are TGTGCCAGCAGCCTCGGACTCGGTGAGCAGTTCTTC. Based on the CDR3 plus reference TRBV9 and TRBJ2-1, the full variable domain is DSGVTQTPKHLITATGQRVTLRCSPRSGDLSVYWYQQSLDQGLQFLIQYYNGEERAKGNILERFSAQQFPDLHSELNLSSLELGDSALYFCASSLGLGEQFFGPGTRLTVL.

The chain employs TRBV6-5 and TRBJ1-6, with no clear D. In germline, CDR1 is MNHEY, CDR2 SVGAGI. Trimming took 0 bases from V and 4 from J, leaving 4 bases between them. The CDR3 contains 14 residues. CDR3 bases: TGTGCCAGCAGTTACTCGGCTTATAATTCACCCCTCCACTTT. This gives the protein CASSYSAYNSPLHF.

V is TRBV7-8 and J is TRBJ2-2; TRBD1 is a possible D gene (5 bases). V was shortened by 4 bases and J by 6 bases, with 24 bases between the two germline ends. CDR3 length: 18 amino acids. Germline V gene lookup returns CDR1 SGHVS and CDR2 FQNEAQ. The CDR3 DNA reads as TGTGCCAGCAGCTCTGTACCGTACAGGAAGAGTAGGGCCGGGGAGCTGTTTTTT. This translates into CASSSVPYRKSRAGELFF.

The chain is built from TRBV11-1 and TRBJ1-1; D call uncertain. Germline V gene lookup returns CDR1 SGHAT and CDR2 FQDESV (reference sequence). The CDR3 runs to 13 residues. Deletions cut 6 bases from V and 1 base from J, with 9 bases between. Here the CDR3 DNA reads TGTGCCAGCAGTCTATTGAGGAACACTGAAGCTTTCTTT. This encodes CASSLLRNTEAFF. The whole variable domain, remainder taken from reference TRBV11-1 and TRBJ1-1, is EAEVAQSPRYKITEKSQAVAFWCDPISGHATLYWYRQILGQGPELLVQFQDESVVDDSQLPKDRFSAERLKGVDSTLKIQPAELGDSAMYLCASSLLRNTEAFFGQGTRLTVV.